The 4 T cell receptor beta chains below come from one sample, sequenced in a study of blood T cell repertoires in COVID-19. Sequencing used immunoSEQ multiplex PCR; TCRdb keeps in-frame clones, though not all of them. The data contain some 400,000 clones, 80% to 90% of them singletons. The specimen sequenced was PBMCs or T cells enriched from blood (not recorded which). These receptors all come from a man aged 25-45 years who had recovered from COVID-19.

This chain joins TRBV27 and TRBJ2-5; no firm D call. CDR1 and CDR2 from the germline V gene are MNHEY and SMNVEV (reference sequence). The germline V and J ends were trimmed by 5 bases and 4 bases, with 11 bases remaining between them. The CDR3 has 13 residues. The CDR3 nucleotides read TGTGCCAGCAGTCCCCGAACGGGAGAGACCCAGTACTTC. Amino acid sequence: CASSPRTGETQYF.

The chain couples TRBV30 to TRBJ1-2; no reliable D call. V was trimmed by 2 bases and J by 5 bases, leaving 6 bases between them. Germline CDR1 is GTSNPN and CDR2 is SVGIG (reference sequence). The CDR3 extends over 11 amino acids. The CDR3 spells CAWSFRYGYTF. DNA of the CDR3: TGTGCCTGGAGTTTCCGTTATGGCTACACCTTC.

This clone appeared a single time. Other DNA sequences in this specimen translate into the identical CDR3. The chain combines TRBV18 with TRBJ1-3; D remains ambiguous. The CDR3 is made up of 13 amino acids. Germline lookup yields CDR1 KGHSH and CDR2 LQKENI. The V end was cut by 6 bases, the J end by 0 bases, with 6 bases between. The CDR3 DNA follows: TGTGCCAGCTCTCCATACTCTGGAAACACCATATATTTT. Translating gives CASSPYSGNTIYF.

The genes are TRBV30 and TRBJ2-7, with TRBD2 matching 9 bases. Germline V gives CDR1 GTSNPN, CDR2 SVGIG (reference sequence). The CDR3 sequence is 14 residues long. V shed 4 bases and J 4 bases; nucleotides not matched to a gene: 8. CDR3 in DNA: TGTGCCTGGATGCGTAGCGGGAGTGGGTACGAGCAGTACTTC. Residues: CAWMRSGSGYEQYF.